What follows are 3 T cell receptor beta chains derived from one specimen sequenced in a study of blood T cell repertoires in COVID-19. Sequencing was performed with immunoSEQ multiplex PCR; in TCRdb, only in-frame clones are kept and a portion is missing. The sample has around 19,000 clones, more than 75% seen once. The sample was peripheral blood. These receptors were obtained from a human donor in a cohort sampled during active COVID-19.

The rearrangement links TRBV24-1 to TRBJ2-2, with a tentative D call TRBD2 (7 bases). The CDR3 runs to 15 residues. CDR1 and CDR2 (germline): KGHDR, SFDVKD. The ends were cut back, 4 bases at V and 6 bases at J, with 14 bases in the middle. The CDR3 sequence is CATSEGGRWAGELFF. DNA for the CDR3: TGTGCCACCAGTGAGGGGGGGCGTTGGGCCGGGGAGCTGTTTTTT.

The chain recombines TRBV6-5 with TRBJ2-2; TRBD1 might be the D (6 bases). This CDR3 contains 13 residues. Germline lookup yields CDR1 MNHEY and CDR2 SVGAGI. Trimming shortened V by 6 bases and J by 7 bases, and 12 bases separated the two germline ends. The CDR3 sequence is CASSGQRGGELFF. The CDR3 DNA reads as TGTGCCAGCAGCGGACAGAGGGGCGGGGAGCTGTTTTTT.

The chain employs TRBV1 and TRBJ2-3; no DNA check was done on the table's D call, TRBD1. TRBV1 is recorded as a pseudogene. The CDR3 contains 17 residues. CDR3 nucleotides: TGCACCAGCAGCCAAAGAGGACAAGTGGCTAGCACAGATACGCAGTATTTT. This sequence encodes CTSSQRGQVASTDTQYF.